This T cell receptor (beta chain) was sequenced for a study of regulatory T cells in long-lasting Graves disease. Time point specified: newly diagnosed GD, antithyroid drugs for less than 3 months. RNA isolated from PBMCs was used to make the TCR library. This clonotype was observed a few times. Its antigen is not known. Through Arm-PCR of CDR3 regions and iRepertoire HTBI primers, TCR beta libraries were built. TCRdb re-analysed the multiplex PCR reads in MiXCR, keeping a single row per CDR3 protein. The sample has about 530,000 distinct CDR3 sequences; approximately 16% are singletons. Germline V gene sequence: CDR1 SEHNR, CDR2 FQNEAQ (reference sequence). Trimming stripped 0 bases from V and 6 bases from J, with 14 bases between. CDR3 length: 15 amino acids. General study findings and limits: Persistent Graves' cases showed lower TCR diversity than newly diagnosed cases.

This sample also appeared in a second study, on T cells in Graves' hyperthyroidism and ophthalmopathy. Turning to that study: A first-round RT-PCR of the TCR CDR3 used the HTBI primer set. Stable hyperthyroidism was separated from ophthalmopathy by a model based on 13 V-J features.

The input for sequencing was peripheral blood mononuclear cells (PBMCs), taken at new diagnosis, from a patient treated with antithyroid drugs. V usage is TRBV7-9 and J usage is TRBJ1-1; D may be TRBD1 (6 bases). This clonotype originated in a woman aged 35-65 years with Graves disease. The CDR3: CASSLAAGAEAEAFF. DNA for the CDR3: TGTGCCAGCAGCTTAGCGGCAGGGGCTGAGGCTGAAGCTTTCTTT. The whole variable domain, remainder taken from reference TRBV7-9 and TRBJ1-1, is DTGVSQNPRHKITKRGQNVTFRCDPISEHNRLYWYRQTLGQGPEFLTYFQNEAQLEKSRLLSDRFSAERPKGSFSTLEIQRTEQGDSAMYLCASSLAAGAEAEAFFGQGTRLTVV.